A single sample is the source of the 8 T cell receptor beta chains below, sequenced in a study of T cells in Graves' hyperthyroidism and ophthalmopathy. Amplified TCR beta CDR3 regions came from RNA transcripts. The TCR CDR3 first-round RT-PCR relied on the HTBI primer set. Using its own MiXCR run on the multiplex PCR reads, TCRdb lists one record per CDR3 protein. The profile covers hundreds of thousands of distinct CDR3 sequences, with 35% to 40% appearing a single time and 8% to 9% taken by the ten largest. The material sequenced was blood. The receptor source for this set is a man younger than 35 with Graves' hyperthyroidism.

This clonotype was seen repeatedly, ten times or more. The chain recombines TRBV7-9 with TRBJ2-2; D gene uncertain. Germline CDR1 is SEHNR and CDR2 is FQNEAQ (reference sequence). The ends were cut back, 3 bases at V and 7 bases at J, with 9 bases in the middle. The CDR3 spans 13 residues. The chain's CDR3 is CASSLNADGELFF. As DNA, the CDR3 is TGTGCCAGCAGCTTGAACGCGGACGGGGAGCTGTTTTTT. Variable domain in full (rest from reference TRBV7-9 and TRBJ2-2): DTGVSQNPRHKITKRGQNVTFRCDPISEHNRLYWYRQTLGQGPEFLTYFQNEAQLEKSRLLSDRFSAERPKGSFSTLEIQRTEQGDSAMYLCASSLNADGELFFGEGSRLTVL.

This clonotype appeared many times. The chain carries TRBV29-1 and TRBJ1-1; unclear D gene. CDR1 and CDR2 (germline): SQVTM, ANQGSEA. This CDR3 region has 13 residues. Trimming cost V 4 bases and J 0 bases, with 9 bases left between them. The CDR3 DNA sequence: TGCAGCGTTGTCCAGCTATTGAACACTGAAGCTTTCTTT. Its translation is CSVVQLLNTEAFF.

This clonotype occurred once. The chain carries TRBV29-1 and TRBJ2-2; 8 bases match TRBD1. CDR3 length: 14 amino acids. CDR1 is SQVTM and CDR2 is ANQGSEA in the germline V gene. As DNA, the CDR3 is TGCAGGACGTCAGGGGGCCTAAACACCGGGGAGCTGTTTTTT. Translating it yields CRTSGGLNTGELFF.

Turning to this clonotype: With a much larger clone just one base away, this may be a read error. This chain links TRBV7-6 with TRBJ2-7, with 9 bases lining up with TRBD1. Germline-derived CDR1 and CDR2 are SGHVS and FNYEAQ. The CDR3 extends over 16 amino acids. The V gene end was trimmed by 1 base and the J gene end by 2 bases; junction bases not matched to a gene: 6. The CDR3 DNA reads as TGTGCCAGCAGCTTAGTACCGGGACAGGGACCCTACGAGCAGTACTTC. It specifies CASSLVPGQGPYEQYF.

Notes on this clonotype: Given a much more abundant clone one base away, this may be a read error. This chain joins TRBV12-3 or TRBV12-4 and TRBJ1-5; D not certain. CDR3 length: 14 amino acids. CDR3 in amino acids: CASSLDRLNRPQHF. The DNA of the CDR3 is TGTGCCAGCAGTTTAGACCGGCTCAATCGGCCCCAGCATTTT.

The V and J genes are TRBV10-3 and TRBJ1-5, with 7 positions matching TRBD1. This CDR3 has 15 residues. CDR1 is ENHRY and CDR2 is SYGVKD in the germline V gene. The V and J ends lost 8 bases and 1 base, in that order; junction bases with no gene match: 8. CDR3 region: CAIAGSGGSNQPQHF. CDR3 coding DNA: TGTGCCATCGCGGGGTCAGGGGGAAGCAATCAGCCCCAGCATTTT.

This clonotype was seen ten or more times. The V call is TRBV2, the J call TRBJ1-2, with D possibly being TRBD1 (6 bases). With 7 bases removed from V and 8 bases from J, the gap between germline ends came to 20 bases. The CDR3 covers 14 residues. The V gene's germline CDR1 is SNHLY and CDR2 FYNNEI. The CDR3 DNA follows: TGTGCCAGCAACACTAAAACAGGGAGACGGGGCTACACCTTC. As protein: CASNTKTGRRGYTF.

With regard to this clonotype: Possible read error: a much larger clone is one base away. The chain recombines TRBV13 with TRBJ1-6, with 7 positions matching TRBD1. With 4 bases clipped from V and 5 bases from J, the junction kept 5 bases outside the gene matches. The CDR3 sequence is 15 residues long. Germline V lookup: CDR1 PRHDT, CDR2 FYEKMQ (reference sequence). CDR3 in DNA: TGTGCCAGCAGCTCGGGCGACAGGGATAATTCACCCCTCCACTTT. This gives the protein CASSSGDRDNSPLHF. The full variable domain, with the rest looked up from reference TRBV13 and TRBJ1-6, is AAGVIQSPRHLIKEKRETATLKCYPIPRHDTVYWYQQGPGQDPQFLISFYEKMQSDKGSIPDRFSAQQFSDYHSELNMSSLELGDSALYFCASSSGDRDNSPLHFGNGTRLTVT.